The 16 T cell receptor beta chains given below trace back to one sample, sequenced in a study of CD8 T cells in Susac syndrome. Reverse transcription of about 0.45 to 1 ug RNA was performed with random hexamers. TCRdb re-derived calls from the immunoSEQ multiplex PCR reads in MiXCR, one entry per CDR3 protein. The repertoire holds 150,000 to 200,000 distinct CDR3 sequences, with around 94% as singletons. Sequenced material: CD4+ T cells from PBMCs. All receptors derive from a human donor in good health.

The rearrangement uses TRBV23-1 and TRBJ2-6, with TRBD1 matching 8 bases. TRBV23-1 is noted as an ORF with a role that remains uncertain. The CDR3 contains 17 residues. V shed 4 bases, J shed 2 bases, and the junction held 7 bases outside the gene matches. The CDR3: CASSLRTGCTGANVLTF. In DNA form, the CDR3 reads TGCGCCAGCAGTCTAAGGACAGGGTGCACTGGGGCCAACGTCCTGACTTTC.

This chain joins TRBV20-1 and TRBJ2-7, with 8 bases identical to TRBD1. Germline loops: CDR1 DFQATT, CDR2 SNEGSKA (reference sequence). The V and J ends lost 5 bases and 4 bases, in that order; junction bases with no gene match: 7. CDR3 length: 13 amino acids. The CDR3 sequence is CSARSDRAYEQYF. CDR3 nucleotide sequence: TGCAGTGCTCGCTCGGACAGGGCTTACGAGCAGTACTTC.

The chain carries TRBV20-1 and TRBJ2-3; TRBD1 might be the D (6 bases). The ends were cut back, 6 bases at V and 2 bases at J, with 12 bases in the middle. The germline CDR1 and CDR2 sequences are DFQATT and SNEGSKA (reference sequence). This CDR3 is 13 amino acids long. The CDR3 DNA follows: TGCAGTGCAGCCGACAGGAACACAGATACGCAGTATTTT. Translated, it gives CSAADRNTDTQYF.

V is TRBV20-1 and J is TRBJ1-5; the D gene is possibly TRBD1 (5 bases). The length of the CDR3 is 15 residues. Germline CDR1 and CDR2: DFQATT and SNEGSKA (reference sequence). Trimming stripped 0 bases from V and 1 base from J, with 10 bases between. The CDR3 DNA reads TGCAGTGCTAGAGATTCCGCAGGGAGCAATCAGCCCCAGCATTTT. It specifies CSARDSAGSNQPQHF.

The rearrangement uses TRBV7-2 and TRBJ2-7; D not certain. This CDR3 has 14 residues. Trimming pared 1 base from V and 6 bases from J, leaving 13 bases between. Germline CDR1 and CDR2: SGHTA and FQGNSA. The CDR3 is CASSLERVPVEQYF. The CDR3 region has the DNA TGTGCCAGCAGCTTAGAAAGGGTTCCTGTCGAGCAGTACTTC.

The rearrangement uses TRBV12-3 or TRBV12-4 and TRBJ2-5; perhaps TRBD2 as D (6 bases). This CDR3 comprises 14 residues. V lost 3 bases to trimming and J lost 1 base, with 9 bases between them. In nucleotides, the CDR3 is TGTGCCAGCAGTTTTGGGACTTTCCAAGAGACCCAGTACTTC. Its translation is CASSFGTFQETQYF.

The V call is TRBV12-3 or TRBV12-4, the J call TRBJ2-7; 9 bases map to TRBD1. CDR3 length: 14 residues. With 4 bases clipped from V and 3 bases from J, the junction kept 4 bases outside the gene matches. The CDR3: CASSSYRGHYEQYF. The CDR3 bases are TGTGCCAGCAGTTCCTACAGGGGGCACTACGAGCAGTACTTC.

This chain connects TRBV27 to TRBJ2-3; possible D gene TRBD2, 5 bases. CDR1 MNHEY and CDR2 SMNVEV come from the germline V gene (reference sequence). The V and J ends lost 4 bases and 5 bases respectively, with 13 bases between them. The CDR3 has 14 residues. The CDR3: CASSSPRGEDTQYF. As DNA, the CDR3 is TGTGCCAGCAGTTCCCCCCGGGGAGAAGATACGCAGTATTTT.

CDR3 region: CASRPGTSQETQYF. The CDR3 bases are TGTGCCAGCAGGCCCGGGACTAGCCAAGAGACCCAGTACTTC. The V and J genes are TRBV2 and TRBJ2-5, with 8 bases identical to TRBD2. This CDR3 region has 14 residues. Trimming took 6 bases from V and 1 from J; bases not matched to a gene: 4. Germline CDR1 reads SNHLY; CDR2 reads FYNNEI. Variable domain in full (rest from reference TRBV2 and TRBJ2-5): EPEVTQTPSHQVTQMGQEVILRCVPISNHLYFYWYRQILGQKVEFLVSFYNNEISEKSEIFDDQFSVERPDGSNFTLKIRSTKLEDSAMYFCASRPGTSQETQYFGPGTRLLVL.

V is TRBV29-1 and J is TRBJ1-2; D gene ambiguous. V was clipped by 4 bases and J by 4 bases, with 10 bases between them. The length of the CDR3 is 12 residues. The germline V gene encodes CDR1 SQVTM and CDR2 ANQGSEA. Here the CDR3 DNA reads TGCAGCGTTGGCTCCCGAGGCTATGGCTACACCTTC. Residues: CSVGSRGYGYTF.

The chain joins TRBV12-3 or TRBV12-4 to TRBJ1-5; 10 nucleotides line up with TRBD1. This CDR3 comprises 15 residues. With V trimmed by 5 bases and J by 7 bases, 8 bases remained unmatched. CDR3 in amino acids: CASSPTGQGTQPQHF. The DNA of the CDR3 is TGTGCCAGCAGTCCCACGGGACAGGGGACCCAGCCCCAGCATTTT.

V and J are TRBV6-6 and TRBJ2-1, with TRBD2 identical over 10 bases. J gave up 4 bases and V 4 bases, and 7 bases lay outside the gene matches. CDR1 and CDR2 (germline): MNHNY, SVGAGI (reference sequence). The CDR3 is made up of 16 amino acids. The CDR3 reads CASSSYASGRYNEQFF. As DNA, the CDR3 is TGTGCCAGCAGTTCATACGCTAGCGGGAGATACAATGAGCAGTTCTTC.

This chain joins TRBV5-1 and TRBJ2-5; D assignment may be TRBD1 or TRBD2 (5 bases each). The CDR3 has 14 amino acids. The V end was cut by 7 bases, the J end by 0 bases, with 13 bases between. Germline V lookup: CDR1 SGHRS, CDR2 YFSETQ. The CDR3 loop reads CASGPGTNQETQYF. DNA of the CDR3: TGCGCCAGCGGACCTGGGACCAACCAAGAGACCCAGTACTTC.

This clonotype was picked up one time. CDR3 residues: CASTRPGGTDTQYF. The CDR3 region has the DNA TGTGCCAGCACCCGACCTGGGGGCACAGATACGCAGTATTTT. The genes are TRBV7-2 and TRBJ2-3, with D uncertain. The CDR3 consists of 14 residues. Per the germline V gene, CDR1 is SGHTA and CDR2 is FQGNSA. Trimming took 7 bases from V and 1 from J, leaving 12 bases between them.

The chain combines TRBV30 with TRBJ2-1, with D tentatively TRBD2 (8 bases). V was trimmed by 3 bases and J by 9 bases, leaving 15 bases between them. The CDR3 is made up of 13 amino acids. Looked up from germline, CDR1 is GTSNPN and CDR2 is SVGIG (reference sequence). This CDR3 reads CAWSPGGTVEQFF. CDR3 nucleotide sequence: TGTGCCTGGAGCCCGGGGGGGACAGTTGAGCAGTTCTTC.

The chain has TRBV5-6 and TRBJ2-7, with 7 nucleotides matching TRBD1. V trimming: 2 bases; J trimming: 5 bases; junction bases outside the gene matches: 7. The germline V gene encodes CDR1 SGHDT and CDR2 YYEEEE. The CDR3 spans 14 residues. The CDR3 DNA follows: TGTGCCAGCAGCTTAGGGGGCGGAAGCGACGAGCAGTACTTC. As protein: CASSLGGGSDEQYF. Drawing the rest from reference TRBV5-6 and TRBJ2-7, the complete variable domain is DAGVTQSPTHLIKTRGQQVTLRCSPKSGHDTVSWYQQALGQGPQFIFQYYEEEERQRGNFPDRFSGHQFPNYSSELNVNALLLGDSALYLCASSLGGGSDEQYFGPGTRLTVT.